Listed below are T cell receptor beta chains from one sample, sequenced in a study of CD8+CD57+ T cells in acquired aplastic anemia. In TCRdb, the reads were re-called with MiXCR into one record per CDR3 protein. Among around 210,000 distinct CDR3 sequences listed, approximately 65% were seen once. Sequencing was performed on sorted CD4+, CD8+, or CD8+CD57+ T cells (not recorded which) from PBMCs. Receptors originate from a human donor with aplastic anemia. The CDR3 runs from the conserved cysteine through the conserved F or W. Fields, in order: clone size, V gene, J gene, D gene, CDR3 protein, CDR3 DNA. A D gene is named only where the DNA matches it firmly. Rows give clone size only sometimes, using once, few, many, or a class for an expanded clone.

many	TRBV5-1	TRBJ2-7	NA	CASSLPGSDEQYF	TGCGCCAGCAGCTTGCCCGGGAGCGACGAGCAGTACTTC
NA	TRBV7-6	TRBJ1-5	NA	CASSLGSGEQPQHF	TGTGCCAGCAGCTTAGGGTCAGGGGAGCAGCCCCAGCATTTT
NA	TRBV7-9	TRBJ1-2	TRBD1	CASSPGTGYYGYTF	TGTGCCAGCAGCCCCGGGACAGGGTACTATGGCTACACCTTC
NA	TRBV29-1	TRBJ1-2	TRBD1	CSVSPWDRAGGYTF	TGCAGCGTTTCCCCTTGGGACAGGGCAGGCGGCTACACCTTC
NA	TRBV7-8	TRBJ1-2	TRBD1	CASSLRVQGGGGYTF	TGTGCCAGCAGCCTCCGAGTTCAGGGGGGAGGTGGCTACACCTTC
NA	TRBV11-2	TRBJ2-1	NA	CASSLYERSGYNEQFF	TGTGCCAGCAGCTTATATGAACGTTCTGGTTACAATGAGCAGTTCTTC
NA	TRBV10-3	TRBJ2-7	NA	CAVATYEQCF	TGTGCCGTCGCGACCTACGAGCAGTGCTTC
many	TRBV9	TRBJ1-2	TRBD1	CASSADRGQGYGYTF	TGTGCCAGCAGCGCCGACAGGGGGCAGGGCTATGGCTACACCTTC
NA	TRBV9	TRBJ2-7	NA	CASSASPTGGSYEQYF	TGCGCCAGCAGCGCCAGCCCTACTGGGGGTTCCTACGAGCAGTACTTC
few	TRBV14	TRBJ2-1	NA	CASSQEGRLQFF	TGTGCCAGCAGCCAAGAGGGCAGGCTGCAGTTCTTC
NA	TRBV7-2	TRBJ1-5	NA	CASSLIDNQPQHF	TGTGCCAGCAGCTTAATCGACAATCAGCCCCAGCATTTT
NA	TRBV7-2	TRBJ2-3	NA	CAGGSDTQYF	TGTGCAGGAGGGTCAGATACGCAGTATTTT
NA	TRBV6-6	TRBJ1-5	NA	CASSYYRPGDQPQHF	TGTGCCAGCAGTTACTATCGGCCAGGGGATCAGCCCCAGCATTTT
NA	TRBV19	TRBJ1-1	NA	CASTQKGNTEAFF	TGTGCCAGTACCCAAAAGGGGAACACTGAAGCTTTCTTT
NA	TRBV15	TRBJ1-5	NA	CATSRAGGDQPQHF	TGTGCCACCAGCAGAGCCGGGGGAGATCAGCCCCAGCATTTT
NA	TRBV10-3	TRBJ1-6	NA	CASSYEPSTPSPLHF	TGTGCCAGCAGTTACGAGCCTTCGACCCCATCGCCCCTCCACTTT
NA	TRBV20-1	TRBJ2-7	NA	CSAPRSREQYF	TGCAGTGCTCCCCGCTCGCGGGAGCAGTACTTC
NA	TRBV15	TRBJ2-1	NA	CATSSPPNPYNEQFF	TGTGCCACCAGCAGCCCCCCGAATCCGTACAATGAGCAGTTCTTC
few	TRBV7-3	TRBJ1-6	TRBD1	CASSETGGDVSPLHF	TGTGCCAGCAGCGAGACAGGGGGAGACGTATCACCCCTCCACTTT
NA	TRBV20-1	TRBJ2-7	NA	CSASGTDSFEQYF	TGCAGTGCTAGCGGGACGGACTCCTTCGAGCAGTACTTC
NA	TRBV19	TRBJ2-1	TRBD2	CATRGLADFWEQFF	TGTGCCACCAGGGGACTAGCGGACTTTTGGGAGCAGTTCTTC
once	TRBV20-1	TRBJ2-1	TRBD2	CRMESGGAINEQFF	TGCAGGATGGAGAGCGGGGGGGCAATCAATGAGCAGTTCTTC
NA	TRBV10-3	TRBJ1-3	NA	CAISERTLSGNTIYF	TGTGCCATCAGTGAGCGTACGCTCTCTGGAAACACCATATATTTT
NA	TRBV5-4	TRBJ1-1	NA	CARGVGGNTEAFF	TGTGCCAGGGGGGTTGGGGGGAACACTGAAGCTTTCTTT
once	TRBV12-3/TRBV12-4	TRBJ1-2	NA	CASTDGSGYTF	TGTGCCAGCACCGACGGCTCGGGCTACACCTTC
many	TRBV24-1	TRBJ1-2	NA	CATSDRGDWGYTF	TGTGCCACCAGTGATAGGGGGGACTGGGGCTACACCTTC
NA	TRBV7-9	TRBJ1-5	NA	CASSLSGGVWQPQHF	TGTGCCAGCAGCTTAAGCGGGGGGGTTTGGCAGCCCCAGCATTTT
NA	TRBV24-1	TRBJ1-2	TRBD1	CATSDGYRGVGYGYTF	TGTGCCACCAGTGACGGCTACAGGGGTGTAGGTTATGGCTACACCTTC
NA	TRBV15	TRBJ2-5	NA	CATSRVRGQGTQYF	TGTGCCACCAGCAGAGTCCGGGGGCAGGGGACCCAGTACTTC
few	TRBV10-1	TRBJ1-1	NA	CASTKGHLNTEAFF	TGCGCCAGCACCAAGGGACACTTGAACACTGAAGCTTTCTTT
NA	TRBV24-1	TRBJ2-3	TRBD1	CATQDRGRTDTQYF	TGTGCCACCCAGGACAGGGGCCGCACAGATACGCAGTATTTT
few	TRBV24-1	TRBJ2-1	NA	CATSVYPLDEQFF	TGTGCCACCAGTGTATACCCGTTAGATGAGCAGTTCTTC
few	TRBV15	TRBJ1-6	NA	CATSHTRMSSYNSPLHF	TGTGCCACCAGCCATACACGGATGAGCTCCTATAATTCACCCCTCCACTTT
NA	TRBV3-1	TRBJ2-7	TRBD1	CASSRSGQGIYEQYF	TGTGCCAGCAGCCGGTCGGGACAGGGGATCTACGAGCAGTACTTC
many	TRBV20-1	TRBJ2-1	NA	CSADFNAYNEQFF	TGCAGTGCCGATTTTAACGCCTACAATGAGCAGTTCTTC
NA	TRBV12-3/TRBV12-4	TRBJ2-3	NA	CAGSFGGTDTQYF	TGTGCCGGCAGTTTTGGCGGCACAGATACGCAGTATTTT
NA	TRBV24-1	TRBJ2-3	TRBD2	CATRGSGGTDTQYF	TGTGCCACCAGGGGAAGCGGGGGCACAGATACGCAGTATTTT
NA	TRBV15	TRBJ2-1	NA	CATSSSPPRLVRNEQFF	TGTGCCACCAGCAGCTCCCCGCCAAGACTAGTTCGCAATGAGCAGTTCTTC
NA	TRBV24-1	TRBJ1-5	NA	CATNRETGQPQHF	TGTGCCACCAACAGGGAAACAGGGCAGCCCCAGCATTTT
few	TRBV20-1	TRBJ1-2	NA	CSARGLEGYGYTF	TGCAGTGCGAGGGGCCTGGAAGGGTATGGCTACACCTTC
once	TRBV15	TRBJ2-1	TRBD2	CATSRVSGGAFEQFF	TGTGCCACCAGCAGAGTTAGCGGGGGGGCGTTTGAGCAGTTCTTC
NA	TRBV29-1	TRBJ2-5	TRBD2	CSAPRTSGQETQYF	TGCAGCGCCCCGCGGACTAGCGGCCAAGAGACCCAGTACTTC
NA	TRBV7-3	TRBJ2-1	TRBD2	CASSLGTSGGARSAGQFF	TGTGCCAGCAGCCTCGGGACTAGCGGCGGGGCCAGATCGGCGGGGCAGTTCTTC
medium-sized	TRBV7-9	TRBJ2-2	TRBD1	CASSSGTGNTGELFF	TGTGCCAGCAGCTCCGGGACAGGGAACACCGGGGAGCTGTTTTTT
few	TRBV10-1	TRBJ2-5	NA	CAMYGEDSIGETQYF	TGCGCCATGTACGGAGAAGACAGCATCGGGGAGACCCAGTACTTC
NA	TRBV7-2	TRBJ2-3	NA	CASNSLGPSGHTGTDTQYF	TGTGCCAGCAACTCCCTGGGCCCTTCGGGGCACACGGGCACAGATACGCAGTATTTT
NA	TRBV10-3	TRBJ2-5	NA	CAISPPGKQETQYF	TGTGCCATCAGTCCGCCCGGGAAGCAAGAGACCCAGTACTTC
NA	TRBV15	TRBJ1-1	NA	CAASHQTAEAFF	TGTGCCGCCAGCCACCAGACAGCCGAAGCTTTCTTT
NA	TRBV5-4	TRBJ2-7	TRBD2	CASSAPGTSLSEQYF	TGTGCCAGCAGCGCACCCGGGACTAGTCTCAGCGAGCAGTACTTC